This TCR beta chain was sequenced for a study of T cell repertoires in cytomegalovirus infection. In its sample, this clonotype was seen a few times. Its antigen is still unknown. The germline V gene has CDR1 SEHNR and CDR2 FQNEAQ (reference sequence). Trimming stripped 7 bases from V and 6 bases from J, with 12 bases between. CDR3 length equals 12 residues. Study observations and caveats: HLA-C-restricted CMV-specific TCR beta clonotypes prevailed in the ex vivo response.

TCRdb analysed the reads with MiXCR anew, one entry per CDR3 protein. The table includes about 770,000 distinct CDR3 sequences, 25% to 30% detected once. The receptor comes from a human donor in good health (CMV status not recorded). Some clones in this sample may be carry-over from other donors' samples. Sequencing used cultured CD8+ T cells from PBMCs, obtained from culture after CMV antigen stimulation. The chain has TRBV7-9 and TRBJ1-2; D is unresolved. CDR3 nucleotide sequence: TGTGCCAGCACCCTCGGGCTGGATGGCTACACCTTC. This gives the protein CASTLGLDGYTF. Full variable domain (missing parts from reference TRBV7-9 and TRBJ1-2): DTGVSQNPRHKITKRGQNVTFRCDPISEHNRLYWYRQTLGQGPEFLTYFQNEAQLEKSRLLSDRFSAERPKGSFSTLEIQRTEQGDSAMYLCASTLGLDGYTFGSGTRLTVV.